This T cell receptor (beta chain) appears in the sequencing data of a study of cytomegalovirus exposure and HLA in healthy donors. PCR primers comprised 60 Vbeta and 13 Jbeta primers. The method was immunoSEQ multiplex PCR; TCRdb's version includes in-frame clones alone and lacks a portion of them. The sample yields 140,000 to 150,000 clones, roughly 79% seen once. This CDR3 contains 13 residues. V was clipped by 4 bases and J by 4 bases, with 8 bases between them. The germline CDR1 and CDR2 sequences are SNHLY and FYNNEI. Sequencing used PBMCs. The clonotype was recovered from a woman in her sixties or seventies in good health and CMV-seropositive. This rearrangement joins TRBV2 to TRBJ1-3; possibly TRBD1 for D (5 bases). The CDR3 bases are TGTGCCAGCAGTGCAGGGTGGGGAAACACCATATATTTT. Protein: CASSAGWGNTIYF.